These T cell receptor beta chains were read from a single sample in a study of T-cell memory formation after mild COVID-19. TCRdb independently ran MiXCR on the 5' RACE reads; one entry per CDR3 protein. The sample lists under 550,000 distinct CDR3 sequences, roughly 18% seen once, with around a fifth in the top ten. The source material was PBMCs or a T cell subset sorted from them (not recorded which). The receptors were gathered from a man aged 18-30 years who had mild COVID-19 (a few samples of this study predate the infection). Cell type and time point are not known. The CDR3 runs from the conserved cysteine through the conserved F or W. A D gene is named only where the DNA matches it firmly. Expanded clones are given a class, and other clones once, few, many or no size at all.

>TRBJ1-1|TRBV4-3|.|TRBD1
CASSQVRGTRAFF
TGCGCCAGCAGCCAAGTCAGGGGGACGAGGGCTTTCTTT
>TRBJ1-4|TRBV4-1|.|TRBD1
CASSQAGQGTSTNEKLFF
TGCGCCAGCAGCCAAGCCGGACAGGGAACTTCAACTAATGAAAAACTGTTTTTT
>TRBJ2-1|TRBV4-3|.|.
CASSQVLTGEQFF
TGCGCCAGCAGCCAAGTCTTGACTGGCGAGCAGTTCTTC
>TRBJ1-5|TRBV5-6|.|.
CASSFGLGGQPQHF
TGTGCCAGCAGCTTTGGTCTGGGCGGTCAGCCCCAGCATTTT
>TRBJ2-5|TRBV10-3|few|TRBD1
CAISVGTGYETQYF
TGTGCCATCAGTGTAGGGACAGGGTATGAGACCCAGTACTTC
>TRBJ1-1|TRBV20-1|many|.
CSASEGGTEAFF
TGCAGTGCTAGTGAGGGGGGCACTGAAGCTTTCTTT
>TRBJ1-6|TRBV5-6|few|.
CASSSGRGNSPLHF
TGTGCCAGCAGCTCCGGCCGGGGTAATTCACCCCTCCACTTT
>TRBJ1-5|TRBV19|few|TRBD1
CASSGQGGVQPQHF
TGTGCCAGTAGTGGACAGGGAGGCGTTCAGCCCCAGCATTTT
>TRBJ2-1|TRBV12-3/TRBV12-4|.|.
CASSFVGFEQFF
TGTGCCAGCAGTTTTGTGGGGTTTGAGCAGTTCTTC
>TRBJ2-5|TRBV11-2|few|.
CASHSGGFGTQYF
TGTGCCAGCCATTCGGGGGGCTTCGGGACCCAGTACTTC
>TRBJ2-3|TRBV30|few|TRBD2
CAWTGLAGYAQYF
TGTGCCTGGACCGGACTAGCGGGATACGCGCAGTATTTT
>TRBJ1-2|TRBV7-9|few|.
CASSLGSLGYTF
TGTGCCAGCAGCTTAGGATCTCTTGGCTACACCTTC
>TRBJ1-6|TRBV7-9|few|.
CASSLGGPLDNSPLHF
TGTGCCAGCAGCTTAGGTGGTCCCCTGGATAATTCACCCCTCCACTTT
>TRBJ2-2|TRBV6-6|few|.
CASRTASGELFF
TGTGCCAGCAGAACAGCGTCCGGGGAGCTGTTTTTT
>TRBJ2-5|TRBV7-9|few|.
CASSLGGARTQYF
TGTGCCAGCAGCTTAGGCGGGGCGAGGACCCAGTACTTC
>TRBJ2-5|TRBV28|.|TRBD1
CASSSPDREETQYF
TGTGCCAGCAGTTCTCCGGACAGGGAAGAGACCCAGTACTTC
>TRBJ2-3|TRBV7-9|.|.
CASSLQETDTQYF
TGTGCCAGCAGCTTGCAGGAGACAGATACGCAGTATTTT
>TRBJ2-1|TRBV5-4|few|TRBD2
CASSLTSEKIF
TGTGCCAGCAGCTTAACTAGCGAAAAGATCTTC